These T cell receptor beta chains were read from a single sample in a study of cytomegalovirus exposure and HLA in healthy donors. TCRdb's table, derived via immunoSEQ multiplex PCR, lists solely in-frame clones and lacks some. The sample comprises roughly 180,000 clones, roughly 88% of which are singletons, and about 9.3% rests with the top ten. Sequencing was performed on PBMCs. Receptors originate from a man aged 18 to 29 in good health and CMV-seropositive. The CDR3 runs from the conserved cysteine through the conserved F or W. The D gene is left open where the match is weak. Clone size is shown for a subset of rows, as once, few, many or a class of expanded clone.

v_call	j_call	d_call	clone_size	cdr3_length	cdr3_nt	cdr3_aa
TRBV7-9	TRBJ2-7	TRBD1	-	15	TGTGCCAGCAGCGGAGACAGGGAACTCTCCTACGAGCAGTACTTC	CASSGDRELSYEQYF
TRBV5-1	TRBJ1-2	TRBD1	-	15	TGCGCCAGCAGCCGCGGGACAGGGAGGGACTATGGCTACACCTTC	CASSRGTGRDYGYTF
TRBV6-1	TRBJ1-2	-	-	9	TGTGCCAGCAATCAGGGCTACACCTTC	CASNQGYTF
TRBV14	TRBJ2-7	-	once	16	TGTGCCAGCAGCCAAGATGCGTCTGCTCCGTCCTACGAGCAGTACTTC	CASSQDASAPSYEQYF
TRBV5-1	TRBJ2-7	-	once	15	TGCGCCAGCAGCTTGTTGTCCCACAGCTCCTACGAGCAGTACTTC	CASSLLSHSSYEQYF
TRBV19	TRBJ1-2	-	few	13	TGTGCCAGTAGTCGGACTGCGAACTATGGCTACACCTTC	CASSRTANYGYTF
TRBV30	TRBJ1-1	-	-	13	TGTGCCTGGAGTGTACTCGGACGGGGTGAGGCTTTCTTT	CAWSVLGRGEAFF
TRBV7-9	TRBJ2-7	TRBD2	-	17	TGTGCCAGCAGCTCCAAGGGCAGCGGGGGGAGCTCCTACGAGCAGTACTTC	CASSSKGSGGSSYEQYF
TRBV7-9	TRBJ2-1	-	-	13	TGTGCCAGCAGCAAAATAGGCGAGGCCGAGCAGTTCTTC	CASSKIGEAEQFF
TRBV5-6	TRBJ1-2	-	once	15	TGTGCCAGCAGCTTTGGACAGCGCGACCTCTATGGCTACACCTTC	CASSFGQRDLYGYTF
TRBV10-3	TRBJ2-3	-	-	12	TGTGCCATGGGGGCTGGCACAGATACGCAGTATTTT	CAMGAGTDTQYF